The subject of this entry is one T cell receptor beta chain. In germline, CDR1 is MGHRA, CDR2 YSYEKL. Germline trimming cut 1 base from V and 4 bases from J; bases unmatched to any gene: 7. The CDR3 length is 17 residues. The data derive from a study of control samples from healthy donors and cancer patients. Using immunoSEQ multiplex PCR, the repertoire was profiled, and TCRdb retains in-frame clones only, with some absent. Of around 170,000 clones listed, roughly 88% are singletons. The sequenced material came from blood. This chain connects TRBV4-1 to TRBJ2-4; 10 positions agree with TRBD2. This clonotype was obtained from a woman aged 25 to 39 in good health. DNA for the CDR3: TGCGCCAGCAGCCAAGCTGGGCTAGCGGGAGTAAAAAACATTCAGTACTTC. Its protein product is CASSQAGLAGVKNIQYF.